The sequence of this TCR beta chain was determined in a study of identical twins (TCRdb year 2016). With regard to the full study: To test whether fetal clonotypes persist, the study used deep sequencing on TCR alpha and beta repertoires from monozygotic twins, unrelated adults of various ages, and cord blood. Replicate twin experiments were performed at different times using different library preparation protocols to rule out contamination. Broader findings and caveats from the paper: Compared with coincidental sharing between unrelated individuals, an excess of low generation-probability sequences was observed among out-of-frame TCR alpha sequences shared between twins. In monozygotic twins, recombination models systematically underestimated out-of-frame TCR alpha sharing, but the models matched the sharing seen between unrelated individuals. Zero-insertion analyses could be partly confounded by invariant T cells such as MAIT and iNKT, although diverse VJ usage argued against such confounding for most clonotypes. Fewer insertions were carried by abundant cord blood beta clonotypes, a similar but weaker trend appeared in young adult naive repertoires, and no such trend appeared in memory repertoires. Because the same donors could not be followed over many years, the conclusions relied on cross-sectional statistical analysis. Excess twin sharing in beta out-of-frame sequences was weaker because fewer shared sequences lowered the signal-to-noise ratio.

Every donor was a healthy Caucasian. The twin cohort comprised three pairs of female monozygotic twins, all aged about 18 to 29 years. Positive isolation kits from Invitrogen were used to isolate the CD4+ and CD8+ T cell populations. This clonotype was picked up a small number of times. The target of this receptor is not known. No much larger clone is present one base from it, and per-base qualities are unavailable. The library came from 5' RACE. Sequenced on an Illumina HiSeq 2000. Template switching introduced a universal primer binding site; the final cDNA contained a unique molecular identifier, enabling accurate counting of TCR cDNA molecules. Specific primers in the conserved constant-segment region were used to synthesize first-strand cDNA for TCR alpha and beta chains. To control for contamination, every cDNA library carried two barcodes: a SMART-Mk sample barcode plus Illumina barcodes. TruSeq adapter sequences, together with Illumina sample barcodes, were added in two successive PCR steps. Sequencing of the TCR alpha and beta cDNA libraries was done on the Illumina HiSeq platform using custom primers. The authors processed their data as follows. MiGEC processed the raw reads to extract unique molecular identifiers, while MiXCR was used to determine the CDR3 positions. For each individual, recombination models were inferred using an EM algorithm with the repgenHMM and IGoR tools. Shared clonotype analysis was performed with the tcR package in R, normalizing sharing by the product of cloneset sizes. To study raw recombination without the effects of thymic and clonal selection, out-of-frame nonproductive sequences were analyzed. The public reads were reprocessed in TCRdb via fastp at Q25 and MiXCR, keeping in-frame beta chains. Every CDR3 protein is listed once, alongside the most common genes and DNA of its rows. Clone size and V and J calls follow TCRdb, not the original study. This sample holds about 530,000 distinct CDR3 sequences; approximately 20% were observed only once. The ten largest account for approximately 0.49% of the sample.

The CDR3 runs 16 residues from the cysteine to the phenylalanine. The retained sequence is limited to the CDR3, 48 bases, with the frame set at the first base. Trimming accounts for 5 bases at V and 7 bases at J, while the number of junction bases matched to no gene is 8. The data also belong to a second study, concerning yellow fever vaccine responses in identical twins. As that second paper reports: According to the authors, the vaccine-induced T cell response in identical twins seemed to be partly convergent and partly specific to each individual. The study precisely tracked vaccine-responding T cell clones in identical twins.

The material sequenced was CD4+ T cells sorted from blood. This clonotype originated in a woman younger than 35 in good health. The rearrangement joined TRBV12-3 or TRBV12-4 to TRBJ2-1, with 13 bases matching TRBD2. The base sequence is TGTGCCAGCAGTGCTCCCGGGACTAGCGGGAAGAATGAGCAGTTCTTC. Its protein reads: CASSAPGTSGKNEQFF.